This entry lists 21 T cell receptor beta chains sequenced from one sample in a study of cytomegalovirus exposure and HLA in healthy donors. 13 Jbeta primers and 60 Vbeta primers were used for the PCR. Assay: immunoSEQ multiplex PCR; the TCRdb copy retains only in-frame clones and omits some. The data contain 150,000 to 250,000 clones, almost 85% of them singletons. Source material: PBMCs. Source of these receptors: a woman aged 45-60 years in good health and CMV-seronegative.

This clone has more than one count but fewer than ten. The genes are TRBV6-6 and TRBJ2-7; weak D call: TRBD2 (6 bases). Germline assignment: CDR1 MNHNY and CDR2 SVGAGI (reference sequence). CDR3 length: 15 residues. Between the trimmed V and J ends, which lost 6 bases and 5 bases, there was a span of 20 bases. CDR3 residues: CASRTPNPGVDEQYF. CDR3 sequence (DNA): TGTGCCAGCAGGACCCCGAATCCGGGGGTGGACGAGCAGTACTTC.

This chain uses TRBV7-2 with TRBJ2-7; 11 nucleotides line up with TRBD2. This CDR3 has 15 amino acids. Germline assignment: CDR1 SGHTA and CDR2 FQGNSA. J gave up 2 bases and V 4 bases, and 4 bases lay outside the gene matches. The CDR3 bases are TGTGCCAGCAGCTCACTAGCGGGGGAGGCCTACGAGCAGTACTTC. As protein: CASSSLAGEAYEQYF.

For the CDR3, the DNA is TGTGCCAGCAGTAGACAGGGGCGACCCAGCAATCAGCCCCAGCATTTT. It is translated as CASSRQGRPSNQPQHF. The genes are TRBV28 and TRBJ1-5; TRBD1 agrees at 8 bases. The trim removed 5 bases at V and 1 base at J, leaving 7 bases unmatched. CDR1 and CDR2 from the germline V gene are MDHEN and SYDVKM. The CDR3 loop spans 16 amino acids. The whole variable domain, remainder taken from reference TRBV28 and TRBJ1-5, is DVKVTQSSRYLVKRTGEKVFLECVQDMDHENMFWYRQDPGLGLRLIYFSYDVKMKEKGDIPEGYSVSREKKERFSLILESASTNQTSMYLCASSRQGRPSNQPQHFGDGTRLSIL.

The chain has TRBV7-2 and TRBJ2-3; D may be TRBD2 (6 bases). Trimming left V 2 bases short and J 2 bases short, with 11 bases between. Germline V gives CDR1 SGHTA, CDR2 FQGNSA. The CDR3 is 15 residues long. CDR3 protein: CASSLTGLITDTQYF. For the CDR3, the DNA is TGTGCCAGCAGCTTAACGGGACTTATCACAGATACGCAGTATTTT. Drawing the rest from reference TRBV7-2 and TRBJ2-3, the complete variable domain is GAGVSQSPSNKVTEKGKDVELRCDPISGHTALYWYRQSLGQGLEFLIYFQGNSAPDKSGLPSDRFSAERTGGSVSTLTIQRTQQEDSAVYLCASSLTGLITDTQYFGPGTRLTVL.

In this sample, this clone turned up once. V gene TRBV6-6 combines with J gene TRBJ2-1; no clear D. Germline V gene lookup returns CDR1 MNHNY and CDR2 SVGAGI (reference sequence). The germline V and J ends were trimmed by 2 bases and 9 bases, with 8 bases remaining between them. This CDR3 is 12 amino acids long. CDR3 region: CASSYPAGEQFF. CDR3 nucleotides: TGTGCCAGCAGTTACCCAGCAGGTGAGCAGTTCTTC.

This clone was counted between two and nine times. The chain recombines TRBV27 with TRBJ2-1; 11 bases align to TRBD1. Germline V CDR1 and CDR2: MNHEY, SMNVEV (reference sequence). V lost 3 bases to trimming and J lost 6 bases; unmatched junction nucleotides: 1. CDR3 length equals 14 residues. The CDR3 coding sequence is TGTGCCAGCAGTTTCGGGACAGGGGGCAATGAGCAGTTCTTC. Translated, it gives CASSFGTGGNEQFF.

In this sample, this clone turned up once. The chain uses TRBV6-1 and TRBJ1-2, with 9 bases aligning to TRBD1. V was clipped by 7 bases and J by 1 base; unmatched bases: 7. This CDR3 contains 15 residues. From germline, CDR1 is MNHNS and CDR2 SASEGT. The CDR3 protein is CASTPGDRVNYGYTF. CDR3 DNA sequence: TGTGCCAGCACTCCGGGGGACAGGGTTAACTATGGCTACACCTTC.

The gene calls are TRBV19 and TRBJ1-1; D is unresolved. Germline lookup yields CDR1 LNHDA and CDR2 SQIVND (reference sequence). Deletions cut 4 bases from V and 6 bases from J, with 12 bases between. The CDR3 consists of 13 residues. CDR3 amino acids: CASSTGRGSEAFF. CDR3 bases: TGTGCCAGTAGTACCGGCAGAGGATCTGAAGCTTTCTTT.

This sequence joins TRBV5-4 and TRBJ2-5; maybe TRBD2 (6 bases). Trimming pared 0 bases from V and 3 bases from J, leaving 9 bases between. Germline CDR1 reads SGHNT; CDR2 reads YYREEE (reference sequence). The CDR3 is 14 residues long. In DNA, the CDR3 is TGTGCCAGCAGCTTGGCGGGGGTAGAAGAGACCCAGTACTTC. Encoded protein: CASSLAGVEETQYF.

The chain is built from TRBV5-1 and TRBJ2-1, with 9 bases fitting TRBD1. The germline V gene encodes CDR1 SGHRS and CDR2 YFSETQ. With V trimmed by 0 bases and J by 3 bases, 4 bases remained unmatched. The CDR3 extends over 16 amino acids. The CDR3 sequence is CASSLEGTGYYNEQFF. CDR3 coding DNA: TGCGCCAGCAGCTTGGAGGGGACAGGGTACTACAATGAGCAGTTCTTC. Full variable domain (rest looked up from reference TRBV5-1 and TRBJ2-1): KAGVTQTPRYLIKTRGQQVTLSCSPISGHRSVSWYQQTPGQGLQFLFEYFSETQRNKGNFPGRFSGRQFSNSRSEMNVSTLELGDSALYLCASSLEGTGYYNEQFFGPGTRLTVL.

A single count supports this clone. This CDR3 is CASSPTSGSSEQYF. The CDR3 nucleotides read TGTGCCAGCTCACCAACTAGCGGGAGTAGCGAGCAGTACTTC. The V and J genes are TRBV18 and TRBJ2-7; TRBD2 matches at 11 bases. The J segment lost 6 bases and the V segment lost 2 bases, leaving 3 bases of the junction unmatched. Germline CDR1 and CDR2: KGHSH and LQKENI. The CDR3 totals 14 residues.

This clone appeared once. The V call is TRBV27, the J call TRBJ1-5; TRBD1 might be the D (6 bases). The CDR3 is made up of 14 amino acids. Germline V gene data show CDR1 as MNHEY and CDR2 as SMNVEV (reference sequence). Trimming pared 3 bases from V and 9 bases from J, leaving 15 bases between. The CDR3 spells CASSLKQGIMPQHF. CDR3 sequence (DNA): TGTGCCAGCAGTTTGAAACAGGGTATCATGCCCCAGCATTTT.

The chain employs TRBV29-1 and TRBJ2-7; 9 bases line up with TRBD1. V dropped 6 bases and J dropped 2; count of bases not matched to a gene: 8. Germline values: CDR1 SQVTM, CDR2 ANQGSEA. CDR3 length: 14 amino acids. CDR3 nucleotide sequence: TGCAGCGTGGCTCCGGGACAGGGCGCCTACGAGCAGTACTTC. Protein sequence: CSVAPGQGAYEQYF.

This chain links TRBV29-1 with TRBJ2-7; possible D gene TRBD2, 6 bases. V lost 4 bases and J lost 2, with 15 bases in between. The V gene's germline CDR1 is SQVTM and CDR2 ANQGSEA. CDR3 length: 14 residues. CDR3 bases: TGCAGCGTTGTTGCCGGGGGAACCGCCTACGAGCAGTACTTC. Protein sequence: CSVVAGGTAYEQYF.

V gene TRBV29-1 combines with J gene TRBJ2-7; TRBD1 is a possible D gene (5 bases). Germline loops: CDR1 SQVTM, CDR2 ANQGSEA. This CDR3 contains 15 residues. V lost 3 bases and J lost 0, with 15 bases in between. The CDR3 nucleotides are TGCAGCGTTGAGGTCTCATCCGACAGCTCCTACGAGCAGTACTTC. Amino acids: CSVEVSSDSSYEQYF.

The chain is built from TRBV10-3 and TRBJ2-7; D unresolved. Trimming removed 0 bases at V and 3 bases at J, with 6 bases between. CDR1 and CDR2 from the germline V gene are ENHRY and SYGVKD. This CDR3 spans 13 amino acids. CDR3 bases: TGTGCCATCAGTGAGTCGGTCAGCTACGAGCAGTACTTC. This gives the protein CAISESVSYEQYF.

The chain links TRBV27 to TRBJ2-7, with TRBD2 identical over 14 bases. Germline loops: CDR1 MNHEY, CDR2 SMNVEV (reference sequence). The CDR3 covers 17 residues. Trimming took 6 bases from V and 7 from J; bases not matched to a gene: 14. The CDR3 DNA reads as TGTGCCAGCAGAGGGACTAGCGGGAGAAGAGGAGGGTGGGAGCAGTACTTC. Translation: CASRGTSGRRGGWEQYF.

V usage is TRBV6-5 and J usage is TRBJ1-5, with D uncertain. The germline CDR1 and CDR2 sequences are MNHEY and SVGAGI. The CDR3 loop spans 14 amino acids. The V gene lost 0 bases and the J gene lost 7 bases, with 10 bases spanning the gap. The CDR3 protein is CASSYSRGNQPQHF. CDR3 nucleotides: TGTGCCAGCAGTTACTCGAGAGGAAACCAGCCCCAGCATTTT.

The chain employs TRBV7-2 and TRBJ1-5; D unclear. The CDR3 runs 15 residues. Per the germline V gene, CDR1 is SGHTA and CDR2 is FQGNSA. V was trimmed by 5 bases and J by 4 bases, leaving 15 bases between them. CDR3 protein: CASSPTGLSNQPQHF. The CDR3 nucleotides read TGTGCCAGCAGCCCGACGGGTCTTAGTAATCAGCCCCAGCATTTT.

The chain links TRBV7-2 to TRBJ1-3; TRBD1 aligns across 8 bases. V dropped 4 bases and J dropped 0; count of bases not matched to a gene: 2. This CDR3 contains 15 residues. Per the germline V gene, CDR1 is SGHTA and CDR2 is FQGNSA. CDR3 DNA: TGTGCCAGCAGCTCAACAGGGGGCTCTGGAAACACCATATATTTT. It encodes CASSSTGGSGNTIYF.

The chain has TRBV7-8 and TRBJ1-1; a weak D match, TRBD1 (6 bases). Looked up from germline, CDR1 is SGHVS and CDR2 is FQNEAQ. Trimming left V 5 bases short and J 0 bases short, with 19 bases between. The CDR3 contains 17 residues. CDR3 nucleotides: TGTGCCAGCAGCCATCAAGGGGGATTTAACCTGAACACTGAAGCTTTCTTT. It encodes CASSHQGGFNLNTEAFF. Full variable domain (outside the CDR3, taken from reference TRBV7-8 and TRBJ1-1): GAGVSQSPRYKVAKRGQDVALRCDPISGHVSLFWYQQALGQGPEFLTYFQNEAQLDKSGLPSDRFFAERPEGSVSTLKIQRTQQEDSAVYLCASSHQGGFNLNTEAFFGQGTRLTVV.